The next 3 T cell receptor beta chains were all read from a single sample in a study of T cells in localized non-small cell lung cancer. Sequenced by immunoSEQ multiplex PCR; TCRdb stores in-frame clones only, minus some. Of over 20,000 clones in the sample, about 93% were seen once. Sample: peripheral blood, taken before any cancer treatment. All receptors come from a woman between 35 and 75 years old with stage I lung adenocarcinoma.

The chain couples TRBV9 to TRBJ2-5; D is perhaps TRBD2 (6 bases). This CDR3 is built from 14 residues. The germline V gene encodes CDR1 SGDLS and CDR2 YYNGEE. V was trimmed by 0 bases and J by 1 base, leaving 7 bases between them. CDR3 nucleotide sequence: TGTGCCAGCAGCGTAGAACTAGCCCAAGAGACCCAGTACTTC. Translating it yields CASSVELAQETQYF.

This clone was seen once. The chain uses TRBV29-1 and TRBJ2-3; the D gene could be TRBD1 or TRBD2 (5 bases each). The V end was cut by 6 bases, the J end by 2 bases, with 12 bases between. From germline, CDR1 is SQVTM and CDR2 ANQGSEA. CDR3 size: 13 residues. The CDR3, as DNA: TGCAGCGTGACGGGACGGCTCACAGATACGCAGTATTTT. Protein product: CSVTGRLTDTQYF.

This sequence joins TRBV6-1 and TRBJ2-7; no reliable D call. Germline V gene sequence: CDR1 MNHNS, CDR2 SASEGT. The CDR3 has 13 amino acids. Deletions cut 5 bases from V and 6 bases from J, with 14 bases between. The CDR3: CASSPDLIGEQYF. CDR3 nucleotide sequence: TGTGCCAGCAGTCCCGACTTGATCGGCGAGCAGTACTTC.